A selection of T cell receptor beta chains follows, all from one sample in a study of cytomegalovirus exposure and HLA in healthy donors. Sequencing was performed with immunoSEQ multiplex PCR; in TCRdb, only in-frame clones are kept and a portion is missing. The sample has 220,000 or so clones. The sample taken for sequencing was PBMCs. The receptors stem from a girl aged 2 to 9 in good health and CMV-seropositive. The CDR3 runs from the conserved cysteine through the conserved F or W. D genes are given only for firm matches.

V,J,D,CDR3,DNA
TRBV10-3,TRBJ2-7,-,CAISFQGAYYEQYF,TGTGCCATCAGTTTCCAAGGGGCCTACTACGAGCAGTACTTC
TRBV10-2,TRBJ2-7,-,CASSESRLAPYEQYF,TGCGCCAGCAGTGAGTCGCGGCTAGCGCCATACGAGCAGTACTTC
TRBV11-2,TRBJ2-7,TRBD2,CASSLGASGSSTYEQYF,TGTGCCAGCAGCTTAGGGGCTAGCGGGAGTTCAACCTACGAGCAGTACTTC
TRBV5-6,TRBJ1-1,TRBD1,CASTRQGALSYF,TGTGCCAGCACCCGACAGGGGGCCCTCTCCTACTTT
TRBV27,TRBJ1-1,TRBD1,CASSRVPDRGFDTEAFF,TGTGCCAGCAGTCGCGTTCCGGACAGGGGGTTTGACACTGAAGCTTTCTTT
TRBV4-2,TRBJ1-2,TRBD1,CASSQGLGQTNYGYTF,TGTGCCAGCAGCCAAGGGTTGGGACAGACTAACTATGGCTACACCTTC
TRBV10-2,TRBJ2-3,-,CASRGQTDTQYF,TGCGCCAGCAGGGGCCAGACAGATACGCAGTATTTT
TRBV7-8,TRBJ1-2,TRBD1,CASSRDRVNGYTF,TGTGCCAGCAGCCGGGACAGGGTGAATGGCTACACCTTC
TRBV5-1,TRBJ2-3,TRBD2,CASSLLAGGAGAQYF,TGCGCCAGCAGCTTGCTAGCGGGAGGCGCCGGTGCGCAGTATTTT
TRBV4-1,TRBJ1-5,-,CASSQDRDRNQPQHF,TGCGCCAGCAGCCAAGACCGCGACAGGAATCAGCCCCAGCATTTT
TRBV19,TRBJ2-1,TRBD2,CASMRQGMGWREGEQFF,TGTGCCAGTATGCGACAGGGCATGGGGTGGCGGGAGGGTGAGCAGTTCTTC
TRBV28,TRBJ1-5,TRBD1,CASSSPQGVYSNQSQHF,TGTGCCAGCAGTTCCCCCCAGGGGGTATATAGCAATCAGTCCCAGCATTTT
TRBV7-2,TRBJ2-3,-,CASSSPGQLQPIGTDTQYF,TGTGCCAGCAGCTCACCTGGACAGCTCCAACCAATCGGCACAGATACGCAGTATTTT
TRBV5-1,TRBJ1-5,-,CASSSQGEQWQPQHF,TGCGCCAGCAGCTCCCAAGGGGAACAATGGCAGCCCCAGCATTTT
TRBV5-5,TRBJ2-6,TRBD1,CASSPRDRPSGANVLTF,TGTGCCAGCAGCCCGAGGGACAGACCTTCTGGGGCCAACGTCCTGACTTTC
TRBV27,TRBJ2-7,TRBD1,CASSFGIRGQGAYEQYF,TGTGCCAGCAGTTTTGGCATTCGGGGACAGGGGGCCTACGAGCAGTACTTC
TRBV4-1,TRBJ2-1,-,CASSQVIGDSRYNEQFF,TGCGCCAGCAGCCAAGTAATAGGGGACTCCCGTTACAATGAGCAGTTCTTC
TRBV4-1,TRBJ2-6,-,CASSQDWGAGANVLTF,TGCGCCAGCAGCCAAGATTGGGGGGCTGGGGCCAACGTCCTGACTTTC
TRBV4-1,TRBJ2-3,TRBD2,CASSQDHGLALTDTQYF,TGCGCCAGCAGCCAAGATCACGGACTAGCGTTAACAGATACGCAGTATTTT
TRBV9,TRBJ2-3,TRBD1,CANNQGADLGTDTQYF,TGTGCCAACAACCAGGGGGCGGACCTCGGCACAGATACGCAGTATTTT
TRBV28,TRBJ2-3,TRBD2,CASIAGNTDTQYF,TGTGCCAGTATAGCGGGAAACACAGATACGCAGTATTTT
TRBV6-6,TRBJ1-2,TRBD1,CASSRGQGDYGYTF,TGTGCCAGCAGCCGCGGACAGGGGGACTATGGCTACACCTTC
TRBV28,TRBJ2-5,-,CASRTWTDQETQYF,TGTGCCAGCCGGACCTGGACAGACCAAGAGACCCAGTACTTC
TRBV7-9,TRBJ1-2,TRBD1,CASSLGGTANYGYTF,TGTGCCAGCAGCTTAGGTGGGACAGCTAACTATGGCTACACCTTC
TRBV9,TRBJ2-7,-,CASSAFGQSSYEQYF,TGTGCCAGCAGCGCCTTTGGACAGAGCTCCTACGAGCAGTACTTC
TRBV5-4,TRBJ2-7,-,CASSFRGADEQYF,TGTGCCAGCAGCTTTCGGGGGGCGGACGAGCAGTACTTC
TRBV5-1,TRBJ2-7,-,CASSLGSSYEQYF,TGCGCCAGCAGCTTGGGGAGCTCCTACGAGCAGTACTTC
TRBV28,TRBJ2-7,TRBD2,CASRPSGSYEQYF,TGTGCCAGTCGTCCTAGCGGGAGCTACGAGCAGTACTTC
TRBV7-7,TRBJ2-1,-,CASSPFPDLSSYNEQFF,TGTGCCAGCAGCCCGTTTCCGGACTTGAGCTCCTACAATGAGCAGTTCTTC
TRBV25-1,TRBJ2-4,-,CASSFRSGSKNIQYF,TGTGCCAGCAGTTTCCGGAGCGGTTCCAAAAACATTCAGTACTTC
TRBV5-5,TRBJ1-5,-,CASSLSVSRDQPQHF,TGTGCCAGCAGCTTGTCCGTTTCCCGGGATCAGCCCCAGCATTTT
TRBV13,TRBJ2-7,TRBD2,CASSLGLGLASFEQYF,TGTGCCAGCAGCTTAGGCCTTGGACTAGCTTCGTTCGAGCAGTACTTC
TRBV7-2,TRBJ2-3,TRBD2,CASSSWTSSSTDTQYF,TGTGCCAGCAGCTCTTGGACTAGTTCTAGCACAGATACGCAGTATTTT